This T cell receptor (beta chain) emerged from a study of CD8 T cells in ankylosing spondylitis. This CDR3 contains 16 residues. Germline CDR1 reads MNHEY; CDR2 reads SVGEGT. The V end was cut by 2 bases, the J end by 1 base, with 14 bases between. For this clonotype: Its antigen is as yet unknown.

As the method for making TCR beta libraries, quantitative 5'-RACE with molecular barcodes was used. TCRdb used MiXCR to reprocess the 5' RACE reads, holding one entry per CDR3 protein. This sample has just over 300,000 distinct CDR3 sequences, with less than 25% found just once. Findings and caveats of the study: Some motif variants had been reported before (in reactive arthritis synovial fluid and blood). Significant enrichment of disease-linked clones was reported in matched ankylosing spondylitis synovial fluid.

The source material was blood, either unsorted or a sorted T cell fraction (not recorded which). The V and J genes are TRBV6-2 or TRBV6-3 and TRBJ1-1; D is uncertain. This receptor was identified in a female donor with ankylosing spondylitis or in good health (not recorded which). In DNA, the CDR3 is TGTGCCAGCAGTTACCATCCAGGCGCCTCGAACACTGAAGCTTTCTTT. Translated, it gives CASSYHPGASNTEAFF.